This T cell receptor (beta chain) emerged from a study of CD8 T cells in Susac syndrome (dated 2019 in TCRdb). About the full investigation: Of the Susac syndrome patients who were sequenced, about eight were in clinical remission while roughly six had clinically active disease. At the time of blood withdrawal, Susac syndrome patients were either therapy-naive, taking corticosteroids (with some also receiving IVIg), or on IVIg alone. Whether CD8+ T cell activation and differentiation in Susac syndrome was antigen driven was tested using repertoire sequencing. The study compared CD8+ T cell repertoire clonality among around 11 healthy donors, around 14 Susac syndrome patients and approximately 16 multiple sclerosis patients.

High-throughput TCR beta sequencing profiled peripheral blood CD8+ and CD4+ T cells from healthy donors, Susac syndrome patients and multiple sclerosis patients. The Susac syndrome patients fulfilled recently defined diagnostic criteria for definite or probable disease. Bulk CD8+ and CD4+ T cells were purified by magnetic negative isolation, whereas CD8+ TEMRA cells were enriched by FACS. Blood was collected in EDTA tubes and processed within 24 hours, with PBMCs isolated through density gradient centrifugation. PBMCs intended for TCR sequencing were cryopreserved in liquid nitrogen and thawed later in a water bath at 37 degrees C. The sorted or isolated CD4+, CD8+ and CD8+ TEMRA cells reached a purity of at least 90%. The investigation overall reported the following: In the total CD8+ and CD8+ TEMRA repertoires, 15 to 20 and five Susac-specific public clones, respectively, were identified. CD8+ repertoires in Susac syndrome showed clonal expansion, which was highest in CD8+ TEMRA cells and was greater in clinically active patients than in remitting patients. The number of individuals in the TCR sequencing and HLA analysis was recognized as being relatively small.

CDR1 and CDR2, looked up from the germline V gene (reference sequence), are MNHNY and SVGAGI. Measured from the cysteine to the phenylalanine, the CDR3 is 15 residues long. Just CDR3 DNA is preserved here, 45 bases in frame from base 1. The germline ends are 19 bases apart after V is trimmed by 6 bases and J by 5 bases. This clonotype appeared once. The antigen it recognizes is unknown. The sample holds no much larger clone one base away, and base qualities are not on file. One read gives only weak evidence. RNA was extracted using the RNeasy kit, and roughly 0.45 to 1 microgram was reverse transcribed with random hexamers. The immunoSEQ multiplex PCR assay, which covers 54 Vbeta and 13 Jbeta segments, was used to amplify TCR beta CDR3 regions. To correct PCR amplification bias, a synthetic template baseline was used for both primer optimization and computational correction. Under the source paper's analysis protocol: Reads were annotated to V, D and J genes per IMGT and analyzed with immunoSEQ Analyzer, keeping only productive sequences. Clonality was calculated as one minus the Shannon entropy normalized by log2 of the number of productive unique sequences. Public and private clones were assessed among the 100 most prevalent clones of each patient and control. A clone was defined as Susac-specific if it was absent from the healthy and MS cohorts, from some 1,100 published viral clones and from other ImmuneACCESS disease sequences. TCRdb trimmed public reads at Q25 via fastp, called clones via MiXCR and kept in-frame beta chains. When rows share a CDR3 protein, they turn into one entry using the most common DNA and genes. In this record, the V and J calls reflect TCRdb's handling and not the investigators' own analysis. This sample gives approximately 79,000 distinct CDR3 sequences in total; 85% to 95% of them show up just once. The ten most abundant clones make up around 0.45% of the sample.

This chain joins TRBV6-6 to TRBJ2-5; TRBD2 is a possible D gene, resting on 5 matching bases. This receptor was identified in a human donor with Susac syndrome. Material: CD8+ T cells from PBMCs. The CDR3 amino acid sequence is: CASSLLTTGIETQYF. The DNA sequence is TGTGCCAGCAGCCTACTGACAACGGGGATCGAGACCCAGTACTTC.